Listed below are T cell receptor beta chains from one sample, sequenced in a study of blood T cell repertoires in COVID-19. The repertoire was sequenced with immunoSEQ multiplex PCR; TCRdb's copy has only in-frame clones and lacks some. Of roughly 190,000 clones listed, 87% are singletons. The sample was peripheral blood. These receptors all stem from a man aged 55 to 70 with active or convalescent COVID-19. CDR3s include the opening cysteine and the closing phenylalanine or tryptophan. D genes are given only for firm matches. Clone size is stated in some rows and not others, as once, few, many or a class when expanded.

TRBV24-1,TRBJ2-7,NA,TRBD1,CATGQGDEQYF,TGTGCCACCGGACAGGGCGACGAGCAGTACTTC
TRBV7-9,TRBJ1-5,once,NA,CASSYGDQPQHF,TGTGCCAGCAGCTACGGAGATCAGCCCCAGCATTTT
TRBV5-1,TRBJ1-5,NA,TRBD1,CASSNRTGGQPQHF,TGCGCCAGCAGCAATCGGACAGGTGGTCAGCCCCAGCATTTT
TRBV5-1,TRBJ2-3,NA,NA,CASSPGQSTDTQYF,TGCGCCAGCAGCCCAGGACAGAGCACAGATACGCAGTATTTT
TRBV19,TRBJ2-7,NA,TRBD1,CASLTTPGTGKYEQYF,TGTGCCAGTTTAACGACACCCGGGACAGGGAAGTACGAGCAGTACTTC
TRBV7-6,TRBJ2-7,NA,TRBD2,CASSTLAGTNYEQYF,TGTGCCAGCAGCACCCTAGCGGGGACCAACTACGAGCAGTACTTC
TRBV27,TRBJ2-1,NA,TRBD1,CASNLGGGQNNEQFF,TGTGCCAGCAACCTAGGGGGCGGACAGAACAATGAGCAGTTCTTC
TRBV2,TRBJ1-5,NA,TRBD1,CASSGGGSNQPQHF,TGTGCCAGCAGTGGAGGGGGCAGCAATCAGCCCCAGCATTTT
TRBV10-2,TRBJ2-1,once,NA,CASSGGLGVRNEQFF,TGCGCCAGCAGTGGGGGACTGGGGGTCCGCAATGAGCAGTTCTTC
TRBV5-6,TRBJ2-6,NA,NA,CASSLGRRGLALRANVLTF,TGTGCCAGCAGCTTGGGGAGGCGGGGCCTCGCTCTTCGGGCCAACGTCCTGACTTTC
TRBV24-1,TRBJ2-3,NA,TRBD2,CATSDPRRGEGDTQYF,TGTGCCACCAGTGATCCCAGGCGTGGGGAGGGAGATACGCAGTATTTT
TRBV18,TRBJ2-1,NA,TRBD2,CASSPITSGVNNEQFF,TGTGCCAGCTCACCGATAACTAGCGGGGTAAACAATGAGCAGTTCTTC
TRBV5-1,TRBJ2-5,NA,NA,CASSLTGILGQTQYF,TGCGCCAGCAGCTTGACCGGGATTCTCGGGCAGACCCAGTACTTC
TRBV6-2/TRBV6-3,TRBJ2-7,NA,TRBD1,CASRPVTGTAVYEQYF,TGTGCCAGCAGACCTGTTACCGGGACAGCTGTCTACGAGCAGTACTTC
TRBV7-6,TRBJ2-2,NA,TRBD2,CASSPNGGGNTGELFF,TGTGCCAGCAGCCCGAATGGCGGGGGTAACACCGGGGAGCTGTTTTTT
TRBV7-3,TRBJ2-5,NA,NA,CASSLTSLETQYF,TGTGCCAGCAGCTTAACCTCTCTGGAGACCCAGTACTTC
TRBV24-1,TRBJ1-2,NA,NA,CATSDFASGGYTF,TGTGCCACCAGTGATTTTGCGTCGGGGGGCTACACCTTC
TRBV6-5,TRBJ1-1,few,TRBD1,CASVRGLFYTEAFF,TGTGCCAGCGTGAGGGGGCTTTTTTACACTGAAGCTTTCTTT
TRBV29-1,TRBJ2-2,NA,NA,CSVEKQGNTGELFF,TGCAGCGTTGAAAAACAGGGGAACACCGGGGAGCTGTTTTTT
TRBV12-3/TRBV12-4,TRBJ2-5,NA,TRBD2,CASSLTSAVTQYF,TGTGCCAGCAGTTTGACTAGCGCTGTGACCCAGTACTTC
TRBV30,TRBJ1-1,NA,NA,CAWSVREGNTEAFF,TGTGCCTGGAGTGTACGTGAGGGCAACACTGAAGCTTTCTTT
TRBV24-1,TRBJ1-2,NA,TRBD1,CATSDGQGANYGYTF,TGTGCCACCAGTGATGGACAGGGAGCTAACTATGGCTACACCTTC
TRBV5-1,TRBJ2-3,NA,TRBD2,CASSLAGMDTDTQYF,TGCGCCAGCAGTCTAGCGGGGATGGACACAGATACGCAGTATTTT
TRBV29-1,TRBJ1-2,NA,TRBD1,CSVRRGLSYGYTF,TGCAGCGTGCGCAGGGGGCTCAGCTATGGCTACACCTTC
TRBV19,TRBJ1-5,NA,NA,CASSMEQFNQPQHF,TGTGCCAGTAGTATGGAACAGTTTAATCAGCCCCAGCATTTT
TRBV7-9,TRBJ1-2,NA,TRBD1,CASSLATGTGRAYGYTF,TGTGCCAGCAGCTTAGCAACCGGGACAGGGAGAGCCTATGGCTACACCTTC
TRBV19,TRBJ2-2,NA,NA,CASGVEDRSTGELFF,TGTGCCTCAGGGGTGGAGGATAGATCAACCGGGGAGCTGTTTTTT
TRBV3-1/TRBV3-2,TRBJ1-2,NA,NA,CASSQESHQRHTF,TGTGCCAGCAGCCAAGAATCACATCAGCGGCACACCTTC
TRBV18,TRBJ2-1,NA,TRBD1,CASSQGQSYNEQFF,TGTGCCAGCTCACAGGGACAGTCCTACAATGAGCAGTTCTTC
TRBV11-3,TRBJ2-5,NA,TRBD1,CASSIQGAPTLPTSETQYF,TGTGCCAGCAGCATACAGGGGGCGCCGACCCTTCCAACCAGCGAGACCCAGTACTTC
TRBV3-1/TRBV3-2,TRBJ2-1,NA,TRBD2,CASSHLRGSGENNEQFF,TGTGCCAGCAGCCACCTGAGGGGTAGCGGGGAGAACAATGAGCAGTTCTTC
TRBV4-1,TRBJ1-2,NA,NA,CASSQGLANYGYTF,TGCGCCAGCAGCCAAGGTTTAGCTAACTATGGCTACACCTTC
TRBV6-1,TRBJ2-1,few,NA,CASSEDRAVNEQFF,TGTGCCAGCAGTGAAGACAGGGCAGTTAATGAGCAGTTCTTC
TRBV5-8,TRBJ2-5,few,NA,CASSWGQLIQETQYF,TGTGCCAGCAGCTGGGGACAACTTATTCAAGAGACCCAGTACTTC
TRBV5-4,TRBJ2-3,NA,NA,CASSQGTDSPTDTQYF,TGTGCCAGCAGCCAAGGAACGGACAGCCCCACAGATACGCAGTATTTT
TRBV10-3,TRBJ1-2,NA,TRBD1,CAISELRQGRMDGYTF,TGTGCCATCAGCGAATTACGACAGGGACGGATGGATGGCTACACCTTC
TRBV2,TRBJ1-2,few,NA,CASSASGPSYGYTF,TGTGCCAGCAGTGCCAGCGGACCTTCGTATGGCTACACCTTC
TRBV6-4,TRBJ2-1,NA,NA,CASSDRRVFSYNEQFF,TGTGCCAGCAGTGACAGGAGGGTGTTCTCCTACAATGAGCAGTTCTTC
TRBV19,TRBJ1-2,once,NA,CASSARQLNYGYTF,TGTGCCAGTAGTGCGCGACAGCTTAACTATGGCTACACCTTC
TRBV4-1,TRBJ2-6,NA,TRBD1,CASSQAGTGTNVLTF,TGCGCCAGCAGCCAGGCCGGGACAGGGACCAACGTCCTGACTTTC
TRBV19,TRBJ1-5,NA,TRBD1,CASNGQGDQPQHF,TGTGCCAGCAACGGACAGGGCGATCAGCCCCAGCATTTT
TRBV7-9,TRBJ1-1,once,TRBD1,CASSLQGGNTEAFF,TGTGCCAGCAGCCTACAGGGGGGGAACACTGAAGCTTTCTTT
TRBV11-2,TRBJ2-2,NA,TRBD2,CASRILAGGSSGELFF,TGTGCCAGCAGAATACTAGCGGGGGGGTCCTCCGGGGAGCTGTTTTTT
TRBV2,TRBJ1-1,NA,TRBD1,CASSVGTGTEAFF,TGTGCCAGCAGTGTGGGGACAGGGACTGAAGCTTTCTTT
TRBV3-1/TRBV3-2,TRBJ2-7,NA,TRBD1,CASSQDEQGSYEQYF,TGTGCCAGCAGCCAAGATGAACAGGGGTCCTACGAGCAGTACTTC
TRBV21-1,TRBJ1-3,NA,NA,CASSKIRGAPFSGNTIYF,TGTGCCAGCAGCAAGATCAGGGGAGCCCCCTTCTCTGGAAACACCATATATTTT
TRBV18,TRBJ1-6,NA,TRBD1,CASSWTGSVNNSPLHF,TGTGCCAGCTCATGGACAGGGTCGGTTAATAATTCACCCCTCCACTTT
TRBV2,TRBJ2-2,few,TRBD1,CASSGTTGAAGELFF,TGTGCCAGCAGTGGAACCACAGGGGCGGCCGGGGAGCTGTTTTTT
TRBV6-6,TRBJ1-3,few,NA,CASASPGSGNTIYF,TGTGCCAGCGCGAGCCCAGGGTCCGGAAACACCATATATTTT
TRBV2,TRBJ2-3,NA,TRBD1,CASSRQGATDTQYF,TGTGCCAGCAGTAGACAGGGTGCGACAGATACGCAGTATTTT